A selection of T cell receptor beta chains follows, all from one sample in a study of blood T cell repertoires in COVID-19. Some clones are missing from TCRdb's copy, which holds only in-frame ones; the method was immunoSEQ multiplex PCR. The data show approximately 320,000 clones, with roughly 90% seen just once and roughly 2.6% held by the top ten. The sequencing sample was made of PBMCs or T cells enriched from blood (not recorded which). The receptors here all came from a man aged 55 to 69 who had recovered from COVID-19. Each CDR3 is given without its conserved first and last residue. Each record gives: V gene, J gene, CDR3 length, CDR3 protein.

TRBV19	TRBJ2-1	13	ASSPTLAGGPQAF
TRBV12-3/TRBV12-4	TRBJ1-2	8	ASSYNGYT
TRBV3-1/TRBV3-2	TRBJ2-7	15	ASSPTMRDRRSYEQY
TRBV4-1	TRBJ1-5	11	ASSQTDNQPQH
TRBV5-1	TRBJ2-1	13	ASSLEGTNYNEQF
TRBV21-1	TRBJ2-5	13	ASSNLRPSQETQY
TRBV12-5	TRBJ2-3	13	ASGALAGGYNTQY
TRBV6-6	TRBJ1-1	13	ASSSSGQGATEAF
TRBV12-3/TRBV12-4	TRBJ2-3	11	ASRGQGAYTQY
TRBV19	TRBJ2-3	11	ASRGTSTDTQY
TRBV30	TRBJ1-1	11	AWALQGLERAF
TRBV9	TRBJ1-2	13	ASSLGGLGSYGYT
TRBV11-3	TRBJ2-2	12	ASSFPPLHGELF
TRBV12-3/TRBV12-4	TRBJ1-5	11	ASNYREGQPQH
TRBV7-9	TRBJ1-5	13	ASSAGQYSNQPQH
TRBV5-6	TRBJ1-2	13	ASSLGTPVGYGYT
TRBV27	TRBJ2-3	11	ASSLWGGDTQY
TRBV18	TRBJ2-2	14	ASSPPGQGATGELF
TRBV7-9	TRBJ1-1	11	ASSPRSYTEAF
TRBV29-1	TRBJ2-2	11	SAGTGATGELF
TRBV6-5	TRBJ2-7	13	ASDFGRAFSYEQY
TRBV10-3	TRBJ1-6	11	AMRRGDNSPLH
TRBV7-3	TRBJ2-1	14	ASSLTGTSGYNEQF
TRBV7-2	TRBJ2-1	14	ASSLGIAGGHNEQF
TRBV27	TRBJ1-2	12	ASRSMQGDYGYT
TRBV11-3	TRBJ2-1	15	ASSPSWGGRTYNEQF
TRBV7-9	TRBJ1-4	14	ASSFARGFLGEKLF
TRBV7-9	TRBJ2-3	12	ASTTDSVRDTQY
TRBV21-1	TRBJ1-5	15	ASSWGGRGLWVQPQH
TRBV11-3	TRBJ2-2	13	ASSLDQRGTGELF
TRBV10-3	TRBJ2-5	13	AISEADRAQETQY
TRBV12-3/TRBV12-4	TRBJ1-2	10	ASSRDSYGYT
TRBV5-1	TRBJ1-1	13	ASSLARGQNTEAF
TRBV30	TRBJ1-1	11	AWSVQVNTEAF
TRBV7-9	TRBJ2-7	17	ASSLAQGTGGPYAHEQY
TRBV7-8	TRBJ1-5	15	ASSPSRGRGPDQPQH
TRBV4-1	TRBJ2-5	17	ASSPRGAGAQATDETQY
TRBV4-3	TRBJ1-2	14	ASSQAPDRGYYGYT
TRBV2	TRBJ1-1	12	ASSVVGRGTEAF
TRBV19	TRBJ1-5	13	ASKLTGRNHQPQH
TRBV18	TRBJ1-2	11	ASSGGTGIGYT
TRBV6-5	TRBJ2-3	12	ASQPGQGKDTQY
TRBV10-3	TRBJ2-3	11	ATGREPTDTQY
TRBV11-2	TRBJ1-5	12	ASSHTRDGQPQH
TRBV24-1	TRBJ2-1	11	ATSFRWGDEQF
TRBV29-1	TRBJ2-6	11	SVEGGGANVLT
TRBV4-1	TRBJ1-3	13	ASSQVWTGGNTIY
TRBV11-2	TRBJ2-4	16	ASSPRTSGSLAKNIQY
TRBV19	TRBJ1-1	11	ASSIRDNTEAF